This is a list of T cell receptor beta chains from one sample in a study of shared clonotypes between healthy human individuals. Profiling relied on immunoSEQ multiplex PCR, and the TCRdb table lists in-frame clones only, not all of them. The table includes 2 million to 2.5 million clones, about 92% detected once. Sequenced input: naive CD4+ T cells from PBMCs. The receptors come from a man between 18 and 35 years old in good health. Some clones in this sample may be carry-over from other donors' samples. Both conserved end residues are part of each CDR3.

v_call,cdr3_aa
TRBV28,CASSSPGKTIYF
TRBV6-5,CASSLDGTNYGYTF
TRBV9,CASSRVYNEQFF
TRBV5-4,CASSLTGTVYQETQYF
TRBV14,CASSLTNSPLHF
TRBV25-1,CASSDSRGSSVYGYTF
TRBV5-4,CASSSSASAGSDTQYF
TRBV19,CASSIGLAVYEQYF
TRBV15,CATSSQLAGMGYEQFF
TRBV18,CASSPGSGLAGEQYF
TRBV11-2,CASSFFGLEAFF
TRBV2,CASSVFEGSGELFF
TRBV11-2,CASSLAQGGSGANVLTF
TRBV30,CAWSRAGGPVVEETQYF
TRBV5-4,CASSLRIVGANVLTF
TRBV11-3,CASSLGRGSDGELFF
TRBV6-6,CASSYDGDSNQPQHF
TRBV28,CASSLSRGFGYGYTF
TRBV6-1,CASSGLAGGPPDTQYF
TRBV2,CASTPSYSGANVLTF
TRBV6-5,CASRPLEPYNEQFF
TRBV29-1,CSVGNRGLPYEQYF
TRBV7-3,CASSLWPQGGSEKLFF